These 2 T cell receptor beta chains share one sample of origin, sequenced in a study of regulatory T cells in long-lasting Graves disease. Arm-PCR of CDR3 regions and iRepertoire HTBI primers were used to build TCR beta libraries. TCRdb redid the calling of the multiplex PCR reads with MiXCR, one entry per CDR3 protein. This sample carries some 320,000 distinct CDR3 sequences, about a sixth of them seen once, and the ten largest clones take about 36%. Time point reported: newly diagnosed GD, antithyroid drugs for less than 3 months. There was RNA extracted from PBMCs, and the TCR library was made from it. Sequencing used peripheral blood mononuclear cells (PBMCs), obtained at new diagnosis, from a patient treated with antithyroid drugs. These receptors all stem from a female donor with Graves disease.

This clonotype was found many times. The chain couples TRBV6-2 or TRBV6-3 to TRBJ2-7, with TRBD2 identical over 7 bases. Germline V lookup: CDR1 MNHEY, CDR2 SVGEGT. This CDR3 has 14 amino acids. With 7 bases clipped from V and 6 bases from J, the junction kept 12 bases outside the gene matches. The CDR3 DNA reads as TGTGCCAGCACCCGGACGGGGCTAGCGGCCGAGCAGTACTTC. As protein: CASTRTGLAAEQYF.

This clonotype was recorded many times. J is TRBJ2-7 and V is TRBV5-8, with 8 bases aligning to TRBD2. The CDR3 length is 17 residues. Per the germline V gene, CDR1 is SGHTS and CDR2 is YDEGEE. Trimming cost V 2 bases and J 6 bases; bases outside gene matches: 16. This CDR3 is CASSLRSGTGGSVEQYF. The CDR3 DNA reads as TGTGCCAGCAGCTTAAGATCCGGTACGGGAGGGAGCGTCGAGCAGTACTTC.